The 27 T cell receptor beta chains in this list originate from one sample, sequenced in a study of blood T cell repertoires in COVID-19. Sequencing was performed with immunoSEQ multiplex PCR; in TCRdb, only in-frame clones are kept and a portion is missing. The sample carries over 200,000 clones, around 80% recorded once. The sample taken for sequencing was PBMCs or T cells enriched from blood (not recorded which). These receptor sequences come from a man between 60 and 75 years old who had recovered from COVID-19.

CDR3 in amino acids: CASRYTQGSNEKLFF. CDR3 DNA: TGTGCCAGCAGATACACACAGGGAAGTAATGAAAAACTGTTTTTT. The gene calls are TRBV27 and TRBJ1-4, with a possible D match to TRBD1 (6 bases). Germline V gene data show CDR1 as MNHEY and CDR2 as SMNVEV (reference sequence). The CDR3 covers 15 residues. V was cut by 6 bases and J by 4 bases, with 15 bases left in between.

This clone occurred a few times. This sequence joins TRBV5-4 and TRBJ2-2; 9 nucleotides align to TRBD2. The CDR3 loop spans 14 amino acids. CDR1 is SGHNT and CDR2 is YYREEE in the germline V gene (reference sequence). With V trimmed by 0 bases and J by 6 bases, 0 bases remained unmatched. The CDR3 DNA reads as TGTGCCAGCAGCTTGGGACTAGCGGCCGGGGAGCTGTTTTTT. It encodes CASSLGLAAGELFF. Variable domain in full (rest from reference TRBV5-4 and TRBJ2-2): ETGVTQSPTHLIKTRGQQVTLRCSSQSGHNTVSWYQQALGQGPQFIFQYYREEENGRGNFPPRFSGLQFPNYSSELNVNALELDDSALYLCASSLGLAAGELFFGEGSRLTVL.

This clone was observed a few times. This chain uses TRBV4-3 with TRBJ1-3; D gene ambiguous. CDR1 and CDR2 from the germline V gene are LGHNA and YSLEER. V lost 0 bases, J lost 2 bases, and 11 bases lay in between. The CDR3 length is 16 residues. CDR3 DNA: TGCGCCAGCAGCCAAGATACACCTAGCCCTGGAAACACCATATATTTT. Its translation is CASSQDTPSPGNTIYF.

V and J are TRBV6-5 and TRBJ1-4; a weak D match, TRBD1 (6 bases). The length of the CDR3 is 15 residues. The ends were cut back, 6 bases at V and 0 bases at J, with 11 bases in the middle. In germline, CDR1 is MNHEY, CDR2 SVGAGI. CDR3 protein: CASRPRTATNEKLFF. As DNA, the CDR3 is TGTGCCAGCAGGCCCCGGACAGCAACTAATGAAAAACTGTTTTTT.

This chain uses TRBV2 with TRBJ1-6; TRBD1 agrees at 11 bases. The V gene end was trimmed by 3 bases and the J gene end by 7 bases; junction bases not matched to a gene: 2. Germline CDR1 SNHLY, CDR2 FYNNEI. The CDR3 sequence is 15 residues long. Here the CDR3 reads CASSDWTGGNSPLHF. The CDR3 region has the DNA TGTGCCAGCAGTGATTGGACAGGGGGCAATTCACCCCTCCACTTT. Using reference TRBV2 and TRBJ1-6 for the parts outside the CDR3, the full variable domain is EPEVTQTPSHQVTQMGQEVILRCVPISNHLYFYWYRQILGQKVEFLVSFYNNEISEKSEIFDDQFSVERPDGSNFTLKIRSTKLEDSAMYFCASSDWTGGNSPLHFGNGTRLTVT.

This clone turned up a few times. The J gene is TRBJ2-2, the V gene TRBV4-2; 7 bases are a match to TRBD1. The CDR3 totals 16 residues. Germline CDR1 is LGHNA and CDR2 is YNFKEQ. The V gene end was trimmed by 4 bases and the J gene end by 5 bases; junction bases not matched to a gene: 10. CDR3 DNA sequence: TGTGCCAGCAGCCTAGCCGAGACAGGGCGGACCGGGGAGCTGTTTTTT. As protein: CASSLAETGRTGELFF.

A note on this clone: Since no conserved phenylalanine or tryptophan closes the CDR3, a read error is the likely cause. It is unclear where the CDR3 begins or ends on the DNA, so no DNA is shown, and the CDR3 is as TCRdb lists it. The chain joins TRBV11-3 to TRBJ1-1; TRBD1, as called in the table, went unchecked against the DNA. The CDR3 is 15 amino acids long, termini counted. Germline loops: CDR1 SGHNT, CDR2 YENEEA. This CDR3 is CASSFLQVYLRDGPI.

The chain combines TRBV27 with TRBJ1-3; weak D call: TRBD1 (6 bases). Germline values: CDR1 MNHEY, CDR2 SMNVEV (reference sequence). V shed 5 bases and J shed 4 bases, with 12 bases lying between them. The CDR3 covers 14 residues. The CDR3 region is CASSQGIKGNTIYF. The CDR3, as DNA: TGTGCCAGCAGTCAGGGGATCAAAGGAAACACCATATATTTT.

The chain links TRBV7-2 to TRBJ1-3; 7 nucleotides align to TRBD1. The J segment lost 0 bases and the V segment lost 4 bases, leaving 6 bases of the junction unmatched. Germline loops: CDR1 SGHTA, CDR2 FQGNSA. The CDR3 sequence is 16 residues long. The CDR3 bases are TGTGCCAGCAGCTCTGAACCAGGGGGCTCTGGAAACACCATATATTTT. This gives the protein CASSSEPGGSGNTIYF.

The V call is TRBV6-5, the J call TRBJ1-1; D is perhaps TRBD1 (6 bases). The V gene lost 7 bases and the J gene lost 4 bases, with 16 bases spanning the gap. CDR1 and CDR2 from the germline V gene are MNHEY and SVGAGI. The CDR3 sequence is 14 residues long. The CDR3 protein is CASMGGREGTEAFF. The CDR3 coding sequence is TGTGCCAGCATGGGGGGCAGGGAGGGCACTGAAGCTTTCTTT.

The CDR3 sequence: CASSLGTANSPLHF. The CDR3 DNA reads TGTGCCAGCAGTCTTGGAACAGCAAATTCACCCCTCCACTTT. The chain combines TRBV28 with TRBJ1-6; no reliable D call. Germline CDR1 reads MDHEN; CDR2 reads SYDVKM. The V end was cut by 5 bases, the J end by 7 bases, with 12 bases between. This CDR3 is 14 amino acids long.

This rearrangement joins TRBV30 to TRBJ1-4, with TRBD1 matching 7 bases. The CDR3 loop spans 12 amino acids. J gave up 12 bases and V 2 bases, and 6 bases lay outside the gene matches. Germline CDR1 reads GTSNPN; CDR2 reads SVGIG (reference sequence). CDR3 residues: CAWSQRQGELFF. Here the CDR3 DNA reads TGTGCCTGGAGTCAGAGACAGGGAGAACTGTTTTTT.

The chain uses TRBV9 and TRBJ1-1; 7 nucleotides agree with TRBD1. With V trimmed by 3 bases and J by 1 base, 12 bases remained unmatched. This CDR3 region has 17 residues. Germline CDR1 SGDLS, CDR2 YYNGEE. The CDR3 bases are TGTGCCAGCAGCGCAGACAGGGCGATCGTCCGGAACACTGAAGCTTTCTTT. Amino acid sequence: CASSADRAIVRNTEAFF.

The chain couples TRBV9 to TRBJ2-7; 10 nucleotides align to TRBD1. CDR3 length equals 18 residues. Germline loops: CDR1 SGDLS, CDR2 YYNGEE. The junction had 20 bases not matched to a gene; V was cut back by 4 bases and J by 7 bases. CDR3 sequence: CASSKGEGRDRGLEEQYF. The DNA for the CDR3 is TGTGCCAGCAGCAAAGGGGAAGGGCGGGACAGGGGACTAGAAGAGCAGTACTTC.

In DNA, the CDR3 is TGTGCCAGCAGCCAAGGGGGGCTTGGGCCCCAGCATTTT. This sequence encodes CASSQGGLGPQHF. The V gene is TRBV14, the J gene TRBJ1-5; D is possibly TRBD1 (6 bases). CDR1 and CDR2 from the germline V gene are SGHDN and FVKESK. This CDR3 is built from 13 residues. Between the trimmed V and J ends, which lost 1 base and 9 bases, there was a span of 10 bases.

The chain combines TRBV7-9 with TRBJ2-2, with D maybe TRBD2 (5 bases). The germline V gene has CDR1 SEHNR and CDR2 FQNEAQ (reference sequence). Trimming shortened V by 6 bases and J by 2 bases, and 7 bases separated the two germline ends. The CDR3 is 13 amino acids. This CDR3 is CASRRLNTGELFF. In nucleotides, the CDR3 is TGTGCCAGCAGGCGACTAAACACCGGGGAGCTGTTTTTT.

The V and J genes are TRBV19 and TRBJ1-1, with a weak D call TRBD1 (6 bases). Germline V gene sequence: CDR1 LNHDA, CDR2 SQIVND (reference sequence). Trimming left V 7 bases short and J 1 base short, with 13 bases between. CDR3 length: 14 amino acids. CDR3: CASTPRGGNTEAFF. CDR3 sequence (DNA): TGTGCCAGTACCCCGAGAGGGGGGAACACTGAAGCTTTCTTT.

The chain has TRBV28 and TRBJ1-6; D is ambiguous. The CDR3 has 14 amino acids. V was trimmed by 1 base and J by 10 bases, leaving 11 bases between them. Germline V gene sequence: CDR1 MDHEN, CDR2 SYDVKM. CDR3 residues: CASSLLVGGSPLHF. CDR3 in DNA: TGTGCCAGCAGTTTATTGGTAGGAGGCTCACCCCTCCACTTT.

The CDR3 region has the DNA TGTGCCAGCAGCTTAACTAGCGGGGGGCCCTACAATGAGCAGTTCTTC. Amino acid sequence: CASSLTSGGPYNEQFF. The chain couples TRBV7-9 to TRBJ2-1; 12 bases line up with TRBD2. The CDR3 spans 16 residues. The ends lost 2 bases at V and 2 bases at J; junction bases unmatched: 1. Looked up from germline, CDR1 is SEHNR and CDR2 is FQNEAQ (reference sequence). The full variable domain, with the rest looked up from reference TRBV7-9 and TRBJ2-1, is DTGVSQNPRHKITKRGQNVTFRCDPISEHNRLYWYRQTLGQGPEFLTYFQNEAQLEKSRLLSDRFSAERPKGSFSTLEIQRTEQGDSAMYLCASSLTSGGPYNEQFFGPGTRLTVL.

The CDR3 protein is CASSYSKIGGYGYTF. In DNA form, the CDR3 reads TGTGCCAGCAGTTACTCTAAGATAGGCGGGTATGGCTACACCTTC. The chain couples TRBV6-5 to TRBJ1-2, with no clear D. V shed 0 bases and J shed 5 bases, with 13 bases lying between them. Germline lookup yields CDR1 MNHEY and CDR2 SVGAGI. The CDR3 totals 15 residues.

The V gene is TRBV7-8, the J gene TRBJ1-1, with 7 bases matching TRBD1. The germline V gene has CDR1 SGHVS and CDR2 FQNEAQ. The CDR3 extends over 14 amino acids. Losses at the gene ends were 6 bases for V and 1 base for J; bases not matched to a gene: 5. In DNA, the CDR3 is TGTGCCAGCAGTAAAGGGACAGCGAACACTGAAGCTTTCTTT. Its translation is CASSKGTANTEAFF.

The rearrangement joins TRBV3-1 (or the pseudogene TRBV3-2) to TRBJ2-3, with 7 positions matching TRBD2. The CDR3 is made up of 15 amino acids. Germline CDR1 LGHDT, CDR2 YNNKEL (reference sequence). J lost 8 bases, V lost 1 base, and 9 bases had no gene match. The CDR3 is CASSQGGGGLITQYF. DNA of the CDR3: TGTGCCAGCAGCCAAGGTGGCGGGGGTCTCATTACGCAGTATTTT.

The rearrangement links TRBV9 to TRBJ1-2, with 7 nucleotides matching TRBD1. Germline assignment: CDR1 SGDLS and CDR2 YYNGEE. The CDR3 is 16 residues long. Germline trimming cut 3 bases from V and 8 bases from J; bases unmatched to any gene: 16. The CDR3, as DNA: TGTGCCAGCAGCGCGGAACCCCGGAGAGCGACAGGGGGCTACACCTTC. This codes for CASSAEPRRATGGYTF.

The chain joins TRBV12-3 or TRBV12-4 to TRBJ1-5; 7 bases align to TRBD1. This CDR3 contains 13 residues. The ends lost 5 bases at V and 4 bases at J; junction bases unmatched: 2. The CDR3 bases are TGTGCCAGCAGTCCGGGACAGAATCAGCCCCAGCATTTT. Its translation is CASSPGQNQPQHF.

V usage is TRBV11-2 and J usage is TRBJ2-1; 10 bases match TRBD1. The ends lost 8 bases at V and 8 bases at J; junction bases unmatched: 6. Germline V gives CDR1 SGHAT, CDR2 FQNNGV. The CDR3 has 13 amino acids. This CDR3 reads CASRGTGVHEQFF. The CDR3 DNA is TGTGCCAGCCGGGGGACAGGGGTGCATGAGCAGTTCTTC.

The chain has TRBV5-1 and TRBJ2-5, with 7 nucleotides matching TRBD1. The V gene's germline CDR1 is SGHRS and CDR2 YFSETQ. J was trimmed by 3 bases and V by 2 bases; bases with no gene match: 4. The CDR3 has 14 residues. The CDR3 sequence: CASSLTTGEETQYF. The CDR3 coding sequence is TGCGCCAGCAGCTTAACTACAGGGGAAGAGACCCAGTACTTC. The complete variable domain, with remaining parts taken from reference TRBV5-1 and TRBJ2-5, reads KAGVTQTPRYLIKTRGQQVTLSCSPISGHRSVSWYQQTPGQGLQFLFEYFSETQRNKGNFPGRFSGRQFSNSRSEMNVSTLELGDSALYLCASSLTTGEETQYFGPGTRLLVL.

J is TRBJ2-2 and V is TRBV5-1; 8 positions match TRBD1. Trimming took 0 bases from V and 6 from J; bases not matched to a gene: 4. The CDR3 spans 15 residues. Germline V gene sequence: CDR1 SGHRS, CDR2 YFSETQ. CDR3 sequence: CASSLGDRGAGELFF. CDR3 coding DNA: TGCGCCAGCAGCTTGGGTGACAGGGGAGCCGGGGAGCTGTTTTTT.